The 25 T cell receptor beta chains given below trace back to one sample, sequenced in a study of cytomegalovirus exposure and HLA in healthy donors. The PCR made use of 60 Vbeta and 13 Jbeta primers. The assay was immunoSEQ multiplex PCR, and TCRdb's table has in-frame clones only and misses some. Altogether 110,000 to 150,000 clones are present, 72% being singletons, with the ten largest covering over 2%. Sequences were obtained from PBMCs. The receptors shown here come from a man aged 40-50 years in good health and CMV-seronegative.

This chain connects TRBV28 to TRBJ1-2; D is uncertain. The V and J ends lost 8 bases and 6 bases respectively, with 10 bases between them. The CDR3 length is 11 residues. Germline V gene sequence: CDR1 MDHEN, CDR2 SYDVKM. DNA for the CDR3: TGTGCCAGCTTGGCCATCAATGGCTACACCTTC. As protein: CASLAINGYTF.

The chain links TRBV5-1 to TRBJ1-2; D is unresolved. CDR1 and CDR2 (germline): SGHRS, YFSETQ. V lost 0 bases to trimming and J lost 2 bases, with 20 bases between them. The length of the CDR3 is 18 residues. The CDR3 region has the DNA TGCGCCAGCAGCTTGGGGTCCCTTGGGCTGATAACCAACTATGGCTACACCTTC. This codes for CASSLGSLGLITNYGYTF.

This chain joins TRBV4-1 and TRBJ1-2; weak D call: TRBD1 (5 bases). This CDR3 spans 14 amino acids. The germline V gene has CDR1 MGHRA and CDR2 YSYEKL. V was shortened by 6 bases and J by 6 bases, with 17 bases between the two germline ends. The CDR3: CASSLGGEGNGYTF. In nucleotides, the CDR3 is TGCGCCAGCAGTCTGGGGGGGGAAGGCAATGGCTACACCTTC.

CDR3 protein: CASSLGGSYGYTF. For the CDR3, the DNA is TGTGCCAGCAGCCTAGGGGGATCCTATGGCTACACCTTC. The V and J genes are TRBV14 and TRBJ1-2; TRBD1 might be the D (6 bases). The CDR3 length is 13 residues. The germline CDR1 and CDR2 sequences are SGHDN and FVKESK. V was cut by 4 bases and J by 4 bases, with 10 bases left in between.

In nucleotides, the CDR3 is TGTGCCAGCAGTGCCACAGGGGTCACTGAAGCTTTCTTT. This gives the protein CASSATGVTEAFF. This chain uses TRBV6-1 with TRBJ1-1; 7 bases are a match to TRBD1. Germline V gene lookup returns CDR1 MNHNS and CDR2 SASEGT. The CDR3 has 13 amino acids. V lost 4 bases and J lost 4; bases outside the gene matches: 3.

The CDR3 region is CASSSPGGLPQFF. The DNA for the CDR3 is TGTGCCAGCAGCTCCCCCGGGGGACTACCCCAGTTCTTC. This chain links TRBV5-4 with TRBJ2-1, with TRBD2 identical over 7 bases. Germline values: CDR1 SGHNT, CDR2 YYREEE (reference sequence). With V trimmed by 3 bases and J by 13 bases, 10 bases remained unmatched. The CDR3 sequence is 13 residues long.

The chain employs TRBV27 and TRBJ2-7; TRBD1 matches 12 bases. The CDR3 sequence is 14 residues long. V trimming: 4 bases; J trimming: 7 bases; junction bases outside the gene matches: 5. The germline CDR1 and CDR2 sequences are MNHEY and SMNVEV (reference sequence). The CDR3 DNA reads as TGTGCCAGCAGTTGGGGACAGGGGGCACGGGAGCAGTACTTC. Protein sequence: CASSWGQGAREQYF.

V and J are TRBV2 and TRBJ2-5, with 10 nucleotides matching TRBD2. The V and J ends lost 9 bases and 4 bases, in that order; junction bases with no gene match: 14. Germline CDR1 reads SNHLY; CDR2 reads FYNNEI. The CDR3 has 16 amino acids. This CDR3 reads CARGLSGTSVLETQYF. The CDR3 coding sequence is TGTGCCAGGGGACTTTCCGGGACTAGCGTACTAGAGACCCAGTACTTC.

The V and J genes are TRBV18 and TRBJ2-2, with TRBD1 as a possible D gene (5 bases). This CDR3 comprises 17 residues. The V end was cut by 6 bases, the J end by 0 bases, with 17 bases between. Germline assignment: CDR1 KGHSH and CDR2 LQKENI. CDR3 nucleotide sequence: TGTGCCAGCTCCCCGGCCTTTAGGGGCACGAACACCGGGGAGCTGTTTTTT. Its translation: CASSPAFRGTNTGELFF.

This clone has just one count. The J gene is TRBJ1-2, the V gene TRBV19; tentatively, D is TRBD1 (6 bases). CDR1 is LNHDA, CDR2 SQIVND, per germline (reference sequence). V lost 5 bases and J lost 4, with 20 bases in between. CDR3 length: 16 amino acids. The CDR3 region has the DNA TGTGCCAGTAGTCTGGAGGCCACGGACAGACCCTATGGCTACACCTTC. It codes for CASSLEATDRPYGYTF.

Points on this clone: Other DNA sequences in this sample translate to the same CDR3. The V and J genes are TRBV11-2 and TRBJ2-7; TRBD1 might be the D (5 bases). The germline CDR1 and CDR2 sequences are SGHAT and FQNNGV. V lost 2 bases and J lost 4, with 6 bases in between. The CDR3 totals 12 residues. The DNA for the CDR3 is TGTGCCAGCAGCTTATCAGGGTACGAGCAGTACTTC. Its translation is CASSLSGYEQYF.

In regard to this clone: An end of the junction differs from the germline gene, which may be a read error. The genes are TRBV7-9 and TRBJ2-5; tentatively, D is TRBD1 (6 bases). The CDR3 is 14 amino acids. Germline V gives CDR1 SEHNR, CDR2 FQNEAQ (reference sequence). The CDR3 loop is CASSLRWGQETQYF. DNA for the CDR3: TGTGCCAGCAGCTTACGGTGGGGGCAAGAAACCCAGTACTTC.

This clone was counted a few times. V usage is TRBV5-1 and J usage is TRBJ2-2, with D perhaps TRBD1 (6 bases). There are 16 residues in the CDR3. V lost 4 bases to trimming and J lost 2 bases, with 15 bases between them. Germline loops: CDR1 SGHRS, CDR2 YFSETQ. The CDR3 sequence is CASSPTGTSNTGELFF. The CDR3 nucleotides are TGCGCCAGCAGCCCAACCGGGACATCCAACACCGGGGAGCTGTTTTTT.

The chain has TRBV7-2 and TRBJ2-1; 8 bases align to TRBD2. CDR1 and CDR2 from the germline V gene are SGHTA and FQGNSA. The V gene end was trimmed by 5 bases and the J gene end by 8 bases; junction bases not matched to a gene: 17. CDR3 length: 17 residues. The CDR3 is CASSPPRSGRGFDEQFF. The CDR3 coding sequence is TGTGCCAGCAGCCCCCCGCGGAGCGGGAGAGGGTTCGATGAGCAGTTCTTC.

The CDR3 here is CASSSDRSAYNEQFF. CDR3 nucleotides: TGTGCCAGCAGTAGTGACAGGTCCGCCTACAATGAGCAGTTCTTC. The chain employs TRBV27 and TRBJ2-1, with D tentatively TRBD1 (6 bases). CDR1 is MNHEY, CDR2 SMNVEV, per germline (reference sequence). CDR3 length: 15 amino acids. V was shortened by 5 bases and J by 2 bases, with 13 bases between the two germline ends.

V usage is TRBV29-1 and J usage is TRBJ2-5; D possibly corresponds to TRBD1 (6 bases). The CDR3 contains 12 residues. Between the trimmed V and J ends, which lost 6 bases and 7 bases, there was a span of 15 bases. CDR1 SQVTM and CDR2 ANQGSEA come from the germline V gene. This CDR3 reads CSVAQGSRTQYF. The CDR3 DNA follows: TGCAGCGTGGCCCAGGGGTCGCGGACCCAGTACTTC.

The rearrangement joins TRBV11-2 to TRBJ1-2; D uncertain. V dropped 0 bases and J dropped 4 bases, with 12 bases sitting between them. In germline, CDR1 is SGHAT, CDR2 FQNNGV. The CDR3 contains 15 residues. The DNA of the CDR3 is TGTGCCAGCAGCTTAGATTCGGGAGTGGTCTATGGCTACACCTTC. This gives the protein CASSLDSGVVYGYTF.

The gene calls are TRBV28 and TRBJ2-2, with 8 bases fitting TRBD1. Germline V gene sequence: CDR1 MDHEN, CDR2 SYDVKM. This CDR3 contains 15 residues. V lost 7 bases and J lost 4; bases outside the gene matches: 8. The CDR3 reads CASTPTGVLTGELFF. In DNA form, the CDR3 reads TGTGCCAGCACTCCGACAGGGGTGCTCACCGGGGAGCTGTTTTTT.

This chain links TRBV2 with TRBJ2-7; 8 bases agree with TRBD1. The V gene's germline CDR1 is SNHLY and CDR2 FYNNEI. The CDR3 is 14 residues long. The V gene end was trimmed by 6 bases and the J gene end by 2 bases; junction bases not matched to a gene: 6. Written as DNA, the CDR3 is TGTGCCAGCAGGGACAGGGAGACACCCTACGAGCAGTACTTC. Its protein is CASRDRETPYEQYF.

The chain recombines TRBV11-2 with TRBJ2-7; 9 nucleotides match TRBD1. The germline gives CDR1 SGHAT, CDR2 FQNNGV. J gave up 6 bases and V 2 bases, and 20 bases lay outside the gene matches. This CDR3 region has 19 residues. CDR3 bases: TGTGCCAGCAGCTTAAAAGATTTTATTTCACGGGACAGGGATGGCGAGCAGTACTTC. It codes for CASSLKDFISRDRDGEQYF.

The chain couples TRBV6-5 to TRBJ2-7; 9 positions agree with TRBD1. Germline loops: CDR1 MNHEY, CDR2 SVGAGI. The V gene end was trimmed by 6 bases and the J gene end by 5 bases; junction bases not matched to a gene: 14. CDR3 length equals 16 residues. The CDR3 reads CASSYDAGTGFDEQYF. The CDR3 bases are TGTGCCAGCAGCTACGATGCCGGGACAGGGTTCGACGAGCAGTACTTC.

The rearrangement links TRBV5-6 to TRBJ1-1, with D tentatively TRBD1 (5 bases). V lost 3 bases, J lost 6 bases, and 15 bases lay in between. This CDR3 has 14 residues. Germline V CDR1 and CDR2: SGHDT, YYEEEE. The CDR3 spells CASSWRVPGAEAFF. The DNA for the CDR3 is TGTGCCAGCAGCTGGAGGGTCCCGGGGGCTGAAGCTTTCTTT.

The V call is TRBV5-8, the J call TRBJ2-7; D might be TRBD1 (8 bases). Trimming took 5 bases from V and 5 from J, leaving 17 bases between them. The CDR3 has 14 amino acids. Germline assignment: CDR1 SGHTS and CDR2 YDEGEE. In nucleotides, the CDR3 is TGTGCCAGCAGATACAGGGGGGGGTGGAACGAGCAGTACTTC. This gives the protein CASRYRGGWNEQYF.

The DNA for the CDR3 is TGTGCCAGCAGTGAAACAAACAGTGCTAACACTGAAGCTTTCTTT. Protein: CASSETNSANTEAFF. The rearrangement uses TRBV25-1 and TRBJ1-1; the D is unclear. The CDR3 sequence is 15 residues long. Germline-derived CDR1 and CDR2 are MGHDK and SYGVNS. Trimming took off 2 bases at V and 2 bases at J, with 12 bases between the two ends.

This clone was found a few times. The rearrangement links TRBV7-2 to TRBJ2-1; 11 positions match TRBD2. Germline V lookup: CDR1 SGHTA, CDR2 FQGNSA. The V and J ends lost 1 base and 9 bases, in that order; junction bases with no gene match: 8. The CDR3 runs 16 residues. The CDR3 nucleotides are TGTGCCAGCAGCTTAGGACTAGCGGGAAATCGAGGTGAGCAGTTCTTC. Protein: CASSLGLAGNRGEQFF.